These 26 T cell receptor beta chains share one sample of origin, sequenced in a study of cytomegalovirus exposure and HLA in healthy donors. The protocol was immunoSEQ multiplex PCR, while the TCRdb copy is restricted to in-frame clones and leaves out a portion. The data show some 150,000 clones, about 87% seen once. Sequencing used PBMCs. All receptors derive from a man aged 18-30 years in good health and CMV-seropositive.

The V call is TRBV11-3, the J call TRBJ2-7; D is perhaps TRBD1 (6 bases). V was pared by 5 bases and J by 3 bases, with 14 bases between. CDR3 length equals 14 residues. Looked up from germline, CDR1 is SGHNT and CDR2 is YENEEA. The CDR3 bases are TGTGCCAGCAGCGAGAACAGGGTTCGCTACGAGCAGTACTTC. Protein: CASSENRVRYEQYF.

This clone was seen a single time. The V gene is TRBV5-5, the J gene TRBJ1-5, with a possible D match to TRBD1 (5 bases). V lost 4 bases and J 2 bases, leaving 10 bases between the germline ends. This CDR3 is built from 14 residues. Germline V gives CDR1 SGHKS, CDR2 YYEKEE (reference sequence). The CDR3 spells CASSPRAGNQPQHF. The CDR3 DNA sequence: TGTGCCAGCAGCCCCAGGGCTGGCAATCAGCCCCAGCATTTT.

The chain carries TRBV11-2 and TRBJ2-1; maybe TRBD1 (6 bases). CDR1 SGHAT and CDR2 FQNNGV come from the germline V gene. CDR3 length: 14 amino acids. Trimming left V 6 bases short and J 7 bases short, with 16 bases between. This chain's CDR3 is CASRPGGSVNEQFF. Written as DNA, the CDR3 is TGTGCCAGCAGGCCTGGGGGCAGTGTGAATGAGCAGTTCTTC.

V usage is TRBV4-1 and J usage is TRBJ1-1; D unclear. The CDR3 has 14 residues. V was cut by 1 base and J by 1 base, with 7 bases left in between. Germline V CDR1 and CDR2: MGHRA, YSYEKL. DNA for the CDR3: TGCGCCAGCAGCCAAGTGGGAGCGAACACTGAAGCTTTCTTT. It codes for CASSQVGANTEAFF.

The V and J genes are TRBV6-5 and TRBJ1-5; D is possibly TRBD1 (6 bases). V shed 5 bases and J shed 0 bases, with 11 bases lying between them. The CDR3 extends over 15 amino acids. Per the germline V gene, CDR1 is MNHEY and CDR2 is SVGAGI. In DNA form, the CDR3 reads TGTGCCAGCAGTACCGACAGGACTAGCAATCAGCCCCAGCATTTT. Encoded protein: CASSTDRTSNQPQHF.

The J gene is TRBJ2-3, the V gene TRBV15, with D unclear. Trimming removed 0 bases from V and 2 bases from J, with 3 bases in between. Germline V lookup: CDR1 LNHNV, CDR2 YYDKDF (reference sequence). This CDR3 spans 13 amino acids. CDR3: CATSRDYTDTQYF. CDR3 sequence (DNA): TGTGCCACCAGCAGAGATTACACAGATACGCAGTATTTT.

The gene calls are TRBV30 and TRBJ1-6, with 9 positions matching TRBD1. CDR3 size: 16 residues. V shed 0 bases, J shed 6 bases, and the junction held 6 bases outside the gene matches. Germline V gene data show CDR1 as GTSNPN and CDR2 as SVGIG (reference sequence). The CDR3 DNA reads TGTGCCTGGAGTGTACTACAGGGGGCCGGTAATTCACCCCTCCACTTT. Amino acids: CAWSVLQGAGNSPLHF.

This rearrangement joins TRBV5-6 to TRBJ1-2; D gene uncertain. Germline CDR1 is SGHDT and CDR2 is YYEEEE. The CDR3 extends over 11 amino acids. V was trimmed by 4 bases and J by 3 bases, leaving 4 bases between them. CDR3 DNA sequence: TGTGCCAGCAGCGGCTACTATGGCTACACCTTC. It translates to CASSGYYGYTF.

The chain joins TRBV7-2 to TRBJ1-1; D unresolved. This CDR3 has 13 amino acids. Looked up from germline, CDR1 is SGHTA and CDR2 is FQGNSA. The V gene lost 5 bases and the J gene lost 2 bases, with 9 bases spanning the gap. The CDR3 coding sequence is TGTGCCAGCAGCCCCCGACATAACACTGAAGCTTTCTTT. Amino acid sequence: CASSPRHNTEAFF.

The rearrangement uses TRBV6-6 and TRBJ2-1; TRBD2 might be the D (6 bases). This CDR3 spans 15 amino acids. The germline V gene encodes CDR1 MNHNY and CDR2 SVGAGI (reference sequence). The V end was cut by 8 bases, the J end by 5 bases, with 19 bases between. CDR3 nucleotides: TGTGCCAGCCTACGGGACTCTGGTTCCCACAATGAGCAGTTCTTC. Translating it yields CASLRDSGSHNEQFF.

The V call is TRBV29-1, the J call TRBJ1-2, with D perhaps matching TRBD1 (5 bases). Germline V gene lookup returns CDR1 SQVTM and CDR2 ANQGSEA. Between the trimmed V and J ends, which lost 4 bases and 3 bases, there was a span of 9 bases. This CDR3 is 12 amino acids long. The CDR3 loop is CSVGIQDYGYTF. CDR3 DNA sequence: TGCAGCGTTGGTATACAGGACTATGGCTACACCTTC.

DNA for the CDR3: TGCGCCAGCAGCTTGGATGGACAGGGGAGAGGGACCGGGGAGCTGTTTTTT. Its protein is CASSLDGQGRGTGELFF. The chain couples TRBV5-1 to TRBJ2-2, with 9 positions matching TRBD1. CDR3 size: 17 residues. V lost 0 bases to trimming and J lost 5 bases; unmatched junction nucleotides: 8. Germline CDR1 is SGHRS and CDR2 is YFSETQ.

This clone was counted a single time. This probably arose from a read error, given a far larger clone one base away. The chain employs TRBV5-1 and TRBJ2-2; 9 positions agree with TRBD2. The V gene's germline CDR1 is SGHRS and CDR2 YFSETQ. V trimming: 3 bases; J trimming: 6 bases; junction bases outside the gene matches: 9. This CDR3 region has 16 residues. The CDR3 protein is CASSSQRGAMAGELFF. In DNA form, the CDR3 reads TGCGCCAGCAGCTCTCAGCGGGGGGCGATGGCCGGGGAGCTGTTTTTT.

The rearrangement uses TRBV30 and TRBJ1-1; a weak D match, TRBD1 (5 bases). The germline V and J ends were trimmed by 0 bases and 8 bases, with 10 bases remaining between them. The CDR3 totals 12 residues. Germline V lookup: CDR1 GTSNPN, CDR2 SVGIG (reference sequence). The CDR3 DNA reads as TGTGCCTGGAGTGTCGGGACTTTAGAAGCTTTCTTT. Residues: CAWSVGTLEAFF.

CDR3 DNA sequence: TGTGCCTGGTCGAACGATGGGCATCCTACCTACGAGCAGTACTTC. This sequence encodes CAWSNDGHPTYEQYF. This chain joins TRBV30 and TRBJ2-7; D is undetermined. Germline-derived CDR1 and CDR2 are GTSNPN and SVGIG (reference sequence). CDR3 length: 15 amino acids. Trimming removed 5 bases at V and 2 bases at J, with 19 bases between.

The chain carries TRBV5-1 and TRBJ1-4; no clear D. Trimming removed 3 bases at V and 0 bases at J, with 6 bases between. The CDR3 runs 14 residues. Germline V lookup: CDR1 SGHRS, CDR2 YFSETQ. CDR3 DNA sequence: TGCGCCAGCAGCTCGACAACAACTAATGAAAAACTGTTTTTT. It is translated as CASSSTTTNEKLFF.

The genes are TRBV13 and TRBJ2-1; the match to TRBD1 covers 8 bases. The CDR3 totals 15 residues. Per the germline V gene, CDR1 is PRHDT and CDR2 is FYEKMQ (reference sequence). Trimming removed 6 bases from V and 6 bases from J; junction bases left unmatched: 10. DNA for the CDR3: TGTGCCAGCAGTTCAACAGGGGGATTCCCCAATGAGCAGTTCTTC. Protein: CASSSTGGFPNEQFF.

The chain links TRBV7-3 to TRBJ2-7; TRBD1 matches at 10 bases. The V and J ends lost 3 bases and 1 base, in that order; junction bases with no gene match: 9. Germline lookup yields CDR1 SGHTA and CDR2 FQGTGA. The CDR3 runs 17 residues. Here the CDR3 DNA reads TGTGCCAGCAGCTTTCGAGTCGGGACAGGGGATTCCTACGAGCAGTACTTC. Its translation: CASSFRVGTGDSYEQYF.

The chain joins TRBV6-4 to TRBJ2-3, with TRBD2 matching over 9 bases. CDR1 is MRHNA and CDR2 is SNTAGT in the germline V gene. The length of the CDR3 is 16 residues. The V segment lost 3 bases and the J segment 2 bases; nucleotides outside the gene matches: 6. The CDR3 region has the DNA TGTGCCAGCAGTGAGTCTAGCGGGGTTCCCACAGATACGCAGTATTTT. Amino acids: CASSESSGVPTDTQYF.

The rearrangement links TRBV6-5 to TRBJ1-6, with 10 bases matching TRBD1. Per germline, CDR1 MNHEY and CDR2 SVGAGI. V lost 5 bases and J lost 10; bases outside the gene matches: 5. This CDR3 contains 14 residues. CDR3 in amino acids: CASSRGTGESPLHF. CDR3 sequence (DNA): TGTGCCAGCAGTCGCGGGACAGGGGAATCACCCCTCCACTTT.

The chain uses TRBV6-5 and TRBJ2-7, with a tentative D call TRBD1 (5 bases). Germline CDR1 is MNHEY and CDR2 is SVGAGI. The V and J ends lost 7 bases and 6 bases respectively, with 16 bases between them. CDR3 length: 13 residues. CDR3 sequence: CASTFSQGSEQYF. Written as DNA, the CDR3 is TGTGCCAGCACCTTCTCCCAGGGTTCCGAGCAGTACTTC.

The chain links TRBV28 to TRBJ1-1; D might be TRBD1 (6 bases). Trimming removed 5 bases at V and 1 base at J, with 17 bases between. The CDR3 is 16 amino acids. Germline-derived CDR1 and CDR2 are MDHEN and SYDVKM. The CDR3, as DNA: TGTGCCAGCAGTCTCCCACTACAGGGCGGGAACACTGAAGCTTTCTTT. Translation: CASSLPLQGGNTEAFF.

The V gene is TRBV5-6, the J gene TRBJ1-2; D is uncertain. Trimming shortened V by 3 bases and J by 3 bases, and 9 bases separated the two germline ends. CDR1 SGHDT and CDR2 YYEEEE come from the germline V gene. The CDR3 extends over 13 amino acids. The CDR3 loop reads CASSSSWYYGYTF. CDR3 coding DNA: TGTGCCAGCAGCTCGAGTTGGTACTATGGCTACACCTTC.

In DNA form, the CDR3 reads TGTGCCAGTAGTATCCGCCGGCGGGGAGCGGGTCCTGGCTACACCTTC. Translated, it gives CASSIRRRGAGPGYTF. The chain links TRBV19 to TRBJ1-2; D ambiguous. Germline V CDR1 and CDR2: LNHDA, SQIVND (reference sequence). The CDR3 contains 16 residues. The ends were cut back, 3 bases at V and 7 bases at J, with 21 bases in the middle.

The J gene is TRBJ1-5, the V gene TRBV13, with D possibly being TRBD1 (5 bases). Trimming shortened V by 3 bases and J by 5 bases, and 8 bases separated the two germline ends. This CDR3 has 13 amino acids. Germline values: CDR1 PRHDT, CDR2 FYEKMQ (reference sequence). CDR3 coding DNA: TGTGCCAGCAGCTTTCAGGGTGATCAGCCCCAGCATTTT. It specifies CASSFQGDQPQHF.

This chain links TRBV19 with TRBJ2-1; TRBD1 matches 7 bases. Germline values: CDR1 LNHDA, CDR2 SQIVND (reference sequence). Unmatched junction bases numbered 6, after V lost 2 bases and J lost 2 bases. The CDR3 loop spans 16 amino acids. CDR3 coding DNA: TGTGCCAGTAGTATAATGGGGACAGACCCCTACAATGAGCAGTTCTTC. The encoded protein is CASSIMGTDPYNEQFF.